The text below deals with one T cell receptor (beta chain). Its antigen is currently not known. No clone much larger than this one lies a single base away; base qualities are absent. The sample is drawn from a study of OX40 agonist ivuxolimab in advanced cancers. Context from the whole study: The costimulatory receptor OX40 (CD134) was targeted by ivuxolimab, a fully human IgG2 agonistic monoclonal antibody. Partial responses were achieved by three dose-escalation patients, of whom one had hepatocellular carcinoma and two had cutaneous melanoma. Intravenous ivuxolimab was administered to patients every 2 weeks at six dose levels: 0.01, 0.1, 0.3, 1.5, 3 and 10 mg/kg. Prior anti-PD-1, anti-PD-L1 or anti-CTLA-4 therapy was permitted, and checkpoint inhibitors had been received by about 37% of dose-escalation patients. Of the approximately 50 dose-escalation patients, hepatocellular carcinoma was present in approximately 20, melanoma in approximately 15, renal cell carcinoma in 9 and head and neck cancer in 9. The paper covers the monotherapy dose-escalation part of the phase I ivuxolimab trial, which included N ≈ 57 patients. The point of sequencing TCRbeta in the periphery was to test whether ivuxolimab changed TCR sequence diversity and drove clonal T-cell expansion. The dose-escalation cohort was 80% to 90% male with a mean age of about 60 years, ranging from 23 to 79.

Points the paper makes about the study in general: Low levels of normalized T-cell clonal expansion were also seen in some patients who did not respond. In partial responders in the 0.1-3.0 mg/kg groups, normalized peripheral clonal expansion was found to be among the lowest, especially among CD8+ T cells. Antigen specificity was not determined for the clonally expanded peripheral T cells. On average, CD8+ T cells showed more expanded clones than CD4+ T cells after ivuxolimab. At doses from 0.1 to 3.0 mg/kg, clonal expansion was seen in both CD4+ and CD8+ blood T cells between baseline and week 6.

The trial excluded patients who had a history of autoimmune disease or who were on systemic immunosuppression. In every dose cohort, peripheral blood was drawn for TCR sequencing at baseline, cycle 4 day 1, and cycle 7 day 1. The samples were drawn from a first-in-human, open-label, multicenter phase I dose-escalation trial of ivuxolimab. Adults with locally advanced or metastatic melanoma, renal cell carcinoma, hepatocellular carcinoma or head and neck squamous cell carcinoma were enrolled in the trial. Before TCR sequencing, CD4+ T cells and CD8+ T cells from peripheral blood were sorted into separate populations. To sequence the TCRbeta CDR3 region, genomic DNA was isolated from the sorted cells. The immunoSEQ Assay was used for sequencing of TCRbeta CDR3 regions. The immuneACCESS repertoire file appears here via TCRdb, limited to in-frame rearrangements. These files lack a portion of the clones; in checked studies, under half of the deficit traces to unresolved V genes, and the cause of the others is not known. This sample gives 70,000 or so clones in total; roughly 85% of them show up just once. The top ten constitute 4% of the sample.

The sequence derives from an adult with an advanced solid tumor such as melanoma, head and neck, liver or kidney cancer. The sample consisted of CD4+ or CD8+ T cells sorted from blood, taken in a trial of the OX40 agonist ivuxolimab.

CDR3 loop: CASSQREGPYEQYF. DNA sequence: TGCGCCAGCAGCCAAAGAGAGGGTCCCTACGAGCAGTACTTC. The V and J segments used are TRBV4-1 and TRBJ2-7; TRBD2 is perhaps the D gene, given 5 matching bases. V sheds 2 bases and J sheds 2 bases, leaving 10 bases between their ends. Its CDR3 holds 14 amino acids, cysteine through phenylalanine. Solely the CDR3 DNA is kept, with 42 bases framed from the first base. In the germline V gene, CDR1 corresponds to MGHRA and CDR2 to YSYEKL.